This entry is about one TCR beta chain. Its specificity is not known. In germline, CDR1 is SGHRS, CDR2 YFSETQ. The V segment lost 2 bases and the J segment 0 bases; nucleotides outside the gene matches: 7. CDR3 size: 16 residues. Everyone who donated was a healthy bone marrow donor. This entry belongs to a study of cytomegalovirus exposure and HLA in healthy donors. General study results and limits: Immune exposure information comprised only CMV serostatus. After further analysis at a later stage, 16,951 TCR beta sequences were associated with HLA alleles at 0.05 false discovery rate.

PCR was performed using 60 Vbeta and 13 Jbeta primers. Sequenced by immunoSEQ multiplex PCR; TCRdb stores in-frame clones only, minus some. Among 90,000 to 120,000 clones listed, 74% were seen once. The TCR originated in a middle-aged man in good health and CMV-seropositive. The sequenced sample was PBMCs. This chain links TRBV5-1 with TRBJ2-7; 8 positions agree with TRBD1. CDR3 sequence reads: CASSFLTGGVSYEQYF. The CDR3 coding sequence is TGCGCCAGCAGCTTCCTAACAGGGGGTGTCTCCTACGAGCAGTACTTC.